Presented here are 29 T cell receptor beta chains from one specimen sequenced in a study of blood T cell repertoires in COVID-19. Profiled with immunoSEQ multiplex PCR; TCRdb holds only in-frame clones, not every one. The sample gives about 5,600 clones, roughly 80% of which show up once; roughly an eighth is in the top ten. The sample was peripheral blood. The receptors shown here come from a human donor in a cohort sampled during active COVID-19.

J is TRBJ2-5 and V is TRBV7-2; D perhaps matches TRBD2 (6 bases). The V gene lost 3 bases and the J gene lost 5 bases, with 16 bases spanning the gap. The CDR3 has 15 amino acids. The germline gives CDR1 SGHTA, CDR2 FQGNSA. Written as DNA, the CDR3 is TGTGCCAGCAGCTTGGTGACGGGAGTAAGGGAGACCCAGTACTTC. Translating gives CASSLVTGVRETQYF.

The chain joins TRBV4-2 to TRBJ2-3; 9 bases align to TRBD2. CDR3 length: 18 amino acids. Per the germline V gene, CDR1 is LGHNA and CDR2 is YNFKEQ. With 0 bases clipped from V and 4 bases from J, the junction kept 11 bases outside the gene matches. CDR3 coding DNA: TGTGCCAGCAGCCAAGATCGGGTTAGCGGGAGAAAGGCAGATACGCAGTATTTT. The encoded protein is CASSQDRVSGRKADTQYF.

This chain links TRBV7-8 with TRBJ2-7; 7 nucleotides align to TRBD1. V was clipped by 1 base and J by 2 bases; unmatched bases: 5. The CDR3 has 15 residues. The V gene's germline CDR1 is SGHVS and CDR2 FQNEAQ. Here the CDR3 reads CASSLGLGTAYEQYF. The CDR3 bases are TGTGCCAGCAGCTTAGGGCTCGGGACAGCCTACGAGCAGTACTTC.

The V call is TRBV13, the J call TRBJ2-7; D perhaps matches TRBD2 (5 bases). This CDR3 has 16 amino acids. The V end was cut by 5 bases, the J end by 5 bases, with 22 bases between. Germline CDR1 PRHDT, CDR2 FYEKMQ (reference sequence). CDR3 sequence reads: CASSPAAGRVGNEQYF. In DNA form, the CDR3 reads TGTGCCAGCAGCCCCGCCGCCGGGCGGGTAGGTAACGAGCAGTACTTC.

The chain joins TRBV9 to TRBJ2-7, with D uncertain. Germline loops: CDR1 SGDLS, CDR2 YYNGEE. V was clipped by 0 bases and J by 0 bases, with 10 bases between them. This CDR3 spans 15 amino acids. The CDR3 coding sequence is TGTGCCAGCAGCGTAGGCGGCTCCAGCTCCTACGAGCAGTACTTC. Translating gives CASSVGGSSSYEQYF.

The genes are TRBV6-5 and TRBJ1-3, with D perhaps TRBD1 (5 bases). The CDR3 runs to 13 residues. CDR1 MNHEY and CDR2 SVGAGI come from the germline V gene. V gave up 6 bases and J gave up 5 bases, with 11 bases separating them. The CDR3 sequence is CASRSRQRNTIYF. The CDR3 DNA reads as TGTGCCAGCAGGTCCCGACAGAGAAACACCATATATTTT.

The gene calls are TRBV18 and TRBJ1-3; a weak D match, TRBD1 (5 bases). This CDR3 comprises 15 residues. From germline, CDR1 is KGHSH and CDR2 LQKENI. The V end lost 3 bases, the J end lost 0 bases, and 9 bases lay between the germline ends. CDR3: CASSPAQVSGNTIYF. The CDR3 nucleotides are TGTGCCAGCTCACCGGCACAGGTCTCTGGAAACACCATATATTTT.

V is TRBV30 and J is TRBJ1-2; 7 positions match TRBD1. CDR1 is GTSNPN, CDR2 SVGIG, per germline (reference sequence). The CDR3 sequence is 13 residues long. J was trimmed by 4 bases and V by 4 bases; bases with no gene match: 6. This CDR3 reads CAWNLNRGYGYTF. The CDR3 DNA is TGTGCCTGGAATCTGAACAGGGGCTATGGCTACACCTTC.

This clone came up once. The chain uses TRBV15 and TRBJ1-2; TRBD1 agrees at 7 bases. V trimming: 1 base; J trimming: 2 bases; junction bases outside the gene matches: 4. The CDR3 extends over 15 amino acids. Germline CDR1 and CDR2: LNHNV and YYDKDF (reference sequence). The CDR3 nucleotides are TGTGCCACCAGCAGAGCCGACAGGGCAAACTATGGCTACACCTTC. This gives the protein CATSRADRANYGYTF.

The chain couples TRBV27 to TRBJ1-1, with 7 bases aligning to TRBD1. Germline lookup yields CDR1 MNHEY and CDR2 SMNVEV (reference sequence). This CDR3 has 13 amino acids. V was pared by 7 bases and J by 4 bases, with 6 bases of the junction left unmatched. In DNA form, the CDR3 reads TGTGCCAGCATGGGTTACAGGGGCACTGAAGCTTTCTTT. Amino acids: CASMGYRGTEAFF.

This chain connects TRBV28 to TRBJ2-1, with 8 bases lining up with TRBD1. With 2 bases clipped from V and 9 bases from J, the junction kept 6 bases outside the gene matches. This CDR3 contains 14 residues. CDR1 and CDR2 (germline): MDHEN, SYDVKM. The CDR3 nucleotides are TGTGCCAGCAGTTTAGGCCAGGGGGCGTTTGAGCAGTTCTTC. Its protein product is CASSLGQGAFEQFF.

The chain has TRBV18 and TRBJ1-3; TRBD1 might be the D (6 bases). Trimming removed 6 bases at V and 0 bases at J, with 9 bases between. This CDR3 region has 14 residues. Germline CDR1 is KGHSH and CDR2 is LQKENI. Here the CDR3 DNA reads TGTGCCAGCTCCCAGGACAGCTCTGGAAACACCATATATTTT. Translated: CASSQDSSGNTIYF. The variable domain in full, completed from reference TRBV18 and TRBJ1-3, reads NAGVMQNPRHLVRRRGQEARLRCSPMKGHSHVYWYRQLPEEGLKFMVYLQKENIIDESGMPKERFSAEFPKEGPSILRIQQVVRGDSAAYFCASSQDSSGNTIYFGEGSWLTVV.

The chain is built from TRBV6-2 or TRBV6-3 and TRBJ2-7; 8 nucleotides agree with TRBD1. Germline CDR1 and CDR2: MNHEY and SVGEGT. The J segment lost 6 bases and the V segment lost 5 bases, leaving 12 bases of the junction unmatched. The CDR3 spans 15 residues. CDR3 coding DNA: TGTGCCAGCAGTCCCTGGACAGGGTGGTTAGGCGAGCAGTACTTC. This sequence encodes CASSPWTGWLGEQYF.

The chain uses TRBV27 and TRBJ2-1; 9 bases line up with TRBD2. J gave up 6 bases and V 6 bases, and 6 bases lay outside the gene matches. CDR1 is MNHEY, CDR2 SMNVEV, per germline (reference sequence). This CDR3 has 14 residues. In DNA, the CDR3 is TGTGCCAGCAGGACGGGACTAGCTCGCAATGAGCAGTTCTTC. Amino acids: CASRTGLARNEQFF.

The rearrangement uses TRBV28 and TRBJ1-5; D uncertain. Germline V gives CDR1 MDHEN, CDR2 SYDVKM. The CDR3 consists of 13 residues. V was pared by 3 bases and J by 4 bases, with 7 bases between. The CDR3 region is CASSLRVNQPQHF. The CDR3 coding sequence is TGTGCCAGCAGTTTGAGAGTAAATCAGCCCCAGCATTTT. The complete variable domain, with remaining parts taken from reference TRBV28 and TRBJ1-5, reads DVKVTQSSRYLVKRTGEKVFLECVQDMDHENMFWYRQDPGLGLRLIYFSYDVKMKEKGDIPEGYSVSREKKERFSLILESASTNQTSMYLCASSLRVNQPQHFGDGTRLSIL.

V usage is TRBV14 and J usage is TRBJ1-6, with unresolved D. The germline V and J ends were trimmed by 1 base and 3 bases, with 10 bases remaining between them. The length of the CDR3 is 16 residues. Looked up from germline, CDR1 is SGHDN and CDR2 is FVKESK. DNA for the CDR3: TGTGCCAGCAGCCAAGCTGCGGTGATCTATAATTCACCCCTCCACTTT. Translating gives CASSQAAVIYNSPLHF.

This clone ranks as medium-sized. The chain combines TRBV6-4 with TRBJ2-3, with 9 bases aligning to TRBD2. The CDR3 has 15 residues. The germline CDR1 and CDR2 sequences are MRHNA and SNTAGT. J gave up 0 bases and V 3 bases, and 1 base lay outside the gene matches. The CDR3 protein is CASSEAGGSTDTQYF. CDR3 DNA sequence: TGTGCCAGCAGTGAAGCGGGAGGTAGCACAGATACGCAGTATTTT.

V gene TRBV2 combines with J gene TRBJ2-5; D perhaps matches TRBD2 (7 bases). From germline, CDR1 is SNHLY and CDR2 FYNNEI. This CDR3 comprises 16 residues. V was shortened by 4 bases and J by 4 bases, with 19 bases between the two germline ends. The CDR3 DNA follows: TGTGCCAGCAGTGGGGGGGGGCGGGGAGCGAGAGAGACCCAGTACTTC. Protein: CASSGGGRGARETQYF.

This chain uses TRBV4-3 with TRBJ2-1; TRBD2 agrees at 7 bases. Per germline, CDR1 LGHNA and CDR2 YSLEER. The CDR3 is 17 residues long. The ends lost 0 bases at V and 8 bases at J; junction bases unmatched: 13. CDR3 DNA sequence: TGCGCCAGCAGCCAAGATTGGGGGGGGTCGGGAGGCTATGAGCAGTTCTTC. Protein product: CASSQDWGGSGGYEQFF.

The rearrangement links TRBV7-9 to TRBJ2-2, with a possible D match to TRBD2 (6 bases). The CDR3 sequence is 16 residues long. V was pared by 3 bases and J by 5 bases, with 16 bases between. The germline gives CDR1 SEHNR, CDR2 FQNEAQ (reference sequence). The DNA of the CDR3 is TGTGCCAGCAGCTTCGTCCCGGGACTGGTTACCGGGGAGCTGTTTTTT. Its translation: CASSFVPGLVTGELFF.

This clone appeared a few times. The genes are TRBV7-6 and TRBJ1-1; the match to TRBD1 covers 7 bases. Germline V gene data show CDR1 as SGHVS and CDR2 as FNYEAQ. V was pared by 1 base and J by 5 bases, with 7 bases of the junction left unmatched. CDR3 length: 15 residues. CDR3 DNA sequence: TGTGCCAGCAGCTTAGATGCAGGGGGAGTAACTGAAGCTTTCTTT. Translated: CASSLDAGGVTEAFF.

The chain carries TRBV4-1 and TRBJ2-7, with D perhaps TRBD1 (5 bases). Trimming pared 1 base from V and 6 bases from J, leaving 13 bases between. This CDR3 contains 14 residues. CDR1 and CDR2 (germline): MGHRA, YSYEKL. The CDR3 sequence is CASSQARTTSEQYF. In DNA, the CDR3 is TGCGCCAGCAGCCAAGCCCGGACAACTTCCGAGCAGTACTTC.

V is TRBV16 and J is TRBJ2-1; a possible D gene is TRBD1 (5 bases). V gave up 4 bases and J gave up 3 bases, with 13 bases separating them. CDR3 length: 15 amino acids. Germline V gene data show CDR1 as KGHSY and CDR2 as FQNENV. The CDR3 DNA sequence: TGTGCCAGCAGCCTAACCGGACATGTCTACAATGAGCAGTTCTTC. It codes for CASSLTGHVYNEQFF. The entire variable domain, with the rest obtained from reference TRBV16 and TRBJ2-1, is as follows: GEEVAQTPKHLVRGEGQKAKLYCAPIKGHSYVFWYQQVLKNEFKFLISFQNENVFDETGMPKERFSAKCLPNSPCSLEIQATKLEDSAVYFCASSLTGHVYNEQFFGPGTRLTVL.

The V call is TRBV29-1, the J call TRBJ1-2, with 7 bases fitting TRBD1. The CDR3 consists of 12 residues. The V and J ends lost 3 bases and 6 bases, in that order; junction bases with no gene match: 4. Germline loops: CDR1 SQVTM, CDR2 ANQGSEA. CDR3 nucleotide sequence: TGCAGCGTTGATTACAGGGGTAATGGCTACACCTTC. Translated, it gives CSVDYRGNGYTF.

The rearrangement joins TRBV2 to TRBJ2-7; 7 nucleotides match TRBD1. Trimming at V came to 7 bases and at J to 6 bases, leaving 9 bases not matched to a gene. From germline, CDR1 is SNHLY and CDR2 FYNNEI. The length of the CDR3 is 13 residues. CDR3 sequence: CASTGQRVGEQYF. In nucleotides, the CDR3 is TGTGCCAGCACGGGACAGAGGGTGGGCGAGCAGTACTTC.

The J gene is TRBJ1-1, the V gene TRBV12-3 or TRBV12-4, with D perhaps matching TRBD1 (6 bases). Trimming took 1 base from V and 5 from J, leaving 8 bases between them. The CDR3 extends over 13 amino acids. CDR3 nucleotide sequence: TGTGCCAGCAGTTTAGGGCAGGGGACTGAAGCTTTCTTT. Translating it yields CASSLGQGTEAFF.

The genes are TRBV27 and TRBJ1-3; 9 bases fit TRBD1. The CDR3 consists of 18 residues. Trimming cost V 2 bases and J 1 base; bases outside gene matches: 9. CDR1 is MNHEY, CDR2 SMNVEV, per germline (reference sequence). CDR3 sequence reads: CASSLGTGTVVSGNTIYF. In DNA form, the CDR3 reads TGTGCCAGCAGTTTAGGGACAGGGACAGTCGTTTCTGGAAACACCATATATTTT.

This chain uses TRBV6-2 or TRBV6-3 with TRBJ2-3, with 7 nucleotides matching TRBD1. The J segment lost 4 bases and the V segment lost 6 bases, leaving 13 bases of the junction unmatched. This CDR3 contains 16 residues. From germline, CDR1 is MNHEY and CDR2 SVGEGT. Here the CDR3 DNA reads TGTGCCAGCAGATACGGCCAGGGGGTGATAGCAGATACGCAGTATTTT. Protein product: CASRYGQGVIADTQYF.

This sequence joins TRBV19 and TRBJ2-4; TRBD1 agrees at 8 bases. The CDR3 loop spans 15 amino acids. The V gene's germline CDR1 is LNHDA and CDR2 SQIVND (reference sequence). V shed 3 bases and J 6 bases; nucleotides not matched to a gene: 7. In DNA, the CDR3 is TGTGCCAGTAGTATCCCTGGACAGGGAGTAAACATTCAGTACTTC. Translating it yields CASSIPGQGVNIQYF.